These 30 T cell receptor beta chains share one sample of origin, sequenced in a study of CD8+ T cells in alopecia areata (dated by TCRdb to 2016 to 2018). Preparation of the library involved the immunoSEQ multiplex PCR assay. For TCR sequencing, RNA was extracted from every sample and reverse transcribed into cDNA to serve as template. This immuneACCESS table, as held by TCRdb, lists in-frame sequences with V and J called but not all clones. Of the missing ones, under half trace to an unresolved V gene in checked studies; the others have no known cause. The sample table shows 150,000 or so clones, and 50% to 65% are seen once. The top ten hold approximately 4.3% of the sample. Source material: CD4+ T cells sorted from blood. These receptors were collected from a human donor in good health.

The chain recombines TRBV18 with TRBJ1-1; possibly TRBD1 for D (6 bases). The germline V gene encodes CDR1 KGHSH and CDR2 LQKENI. The CDR3 length is 15 residues. Trimming took off 3 bases at V and 2 bases at J, with 13 bases between the two ends. This CDR3 is CASSPLQGSNTEAFF. The CDR3 nucleotides read TGTGCCAGCTCACCTTTACAGGGCTCAAACACTGAAGCTTTCTTT.

This clone has just a few counts. The rearrangement links TRBV4-1 to TRBJ2-1; TRBD2 matches at 7 bases. The CDR3 is 18 residues long. The V segment lost 1 base and the J segment 12 bases; nucleotides outside the gene matches: 21. Looked up from germline, CDR1 is MGHRA and CDR2 is YSYEKL. DNA of the CDR3: TGCGCCAGCAGCCAAGGGGTAGCAGGCGACCCCCGGGCGGGGGTGCAGTTCTTC. Translation gives CASSQGVAGDPRAGVQFF.

The CDR3 nucleotides read TGTGCCAGCACTTCGACAGATACGCAGTATTTT. Amino acid sequence: CASTSTDTQYF. The V gene is TRBV7-9, the J gene TRBJ2-3; no definite D call. The V end was cut by 7 bases, the J end by 3 bases, with 5 bases between. This CDR3 has 11 amino acids. Germline lookup yields CDR1 SEHNR and CDR2 FQNEAQ (reference sequence).

This sequence joins TRBV27 and TRBJ2-1, with 12 bases that match TRBD2. The CDR3 length is 16 residues. Trimming removed 1 base from V and 6 bases from J; junction bases left unmatched: 4. Per the germline V gene, CDR1 is MNHEY and CDR2 is SMNVEV (reference sequence). The CDR3 spells CASSLLTSGRPNEQFF. The CDR3 DNA follows: TGTGCCAGCAGTTTATTGACTAGCGGGAGACCCAATGAGCAGTTCTTC.

About this clone itself: At one end the junction does not follow the germline gene, possibly because of a read error. The CDR3 loop reads CASSESVVAEGNNEQFF. The CDR3 DNA reads as TGCGCCAGCAGTGAATCGGTCGTCGCGGAGGGCAACAATGAGCAGTTCTTC. The chain is built from TRBV23-1 and TRBJ2-1; D is perhaps TRBD2 (6 bases). TRBV23-1 is reported as an ORF; its role is uncertain. There are 17 residues in the CDR3.

J is TRBJ2-1 and V is TRBV2; 9 bases are shared with TRBD1. The CDR3 contains 15 residues. Germline CDR1 is SNHLY and CDR2 is FYNNEI. The trim removed 6 bases at V and 1 base at J, leaving 4 bases unmatched. This chain's CDR3 is CASRQDRGSYNEQFF. CDR3 sequence (DNA): TGTGCCAGCAGGCAAGACAGGGGGTCCTACAATGAGCAGTTCTTC. Supplemented by reference TRBV2 and TRBJ2-1, the full variable domain reads EPEVTQTPSHQVTQMGQEVILRCVPISNHLYFYWYRQILGQKVEFLVSFYNNEISEKSEIFDDQFSVERPDGSNFTLKIRSTKLEDSAMYFCASRQDRGSYNEQFFGPGTRLTVL.

This chain connects TRBV15 to TRBJ2-7, with unresolved D. Germline V gives CDR1 LNHNV, CDR2 YYDKDF (reference sequence). CDR3 length equals 15 residues. The ends were cut back, 0 bases at V and 3 bases at J, with 12 bases in the middle. The CDR3 sequence is CATSRDPGEYYEQYF. CDR3 coding DNA: TGTGCCACCAGCAGAGATCCTGGGGAATACTACGAGCAGTACTTC.

This sequence joins TRBV25-1 and TRBJ2-5; no clear D gene. Trimming removed 5 bases from V and 4 bases from J, with 5 bases in between. Germline assignment: CDR1 MGHDK and CDR2 SYGVNS. The CDR3 totals 11 residues. As DNA, the CDR3 is TGTGCCAGCAGTTCCTTAGAGACCCAGTACTTC. Protein sequence: CASSSLETQYF.

This sequence joins TRBV5-6 and TRBJ2-6; possible D gene TRBD2, 6 bases. Germline CDR1 is SGHDT and CDR2 is YYEEEE. Trimming pared 4 bases from V and 1 base from J, leaving 21 bases between. The CDR3 extends over 19 amino acids. DNA for the CDR3: TGTGCCAGCAGCGCTCCACGGGACTCCAACCCATCTGGGGCCAACGTCCTGACTTTC. Translating it yields CASSAPRDSNPSGANVLTF.

The CDR3 is CASSEPDSYGYTF. CDR3 nucleotide sequence: TGTGCCAGCAGTGAACCAGATTCCTATGGCTACACCTTC. This rearrangement joins TRBV25-1 to TRBJ1-2; D gene uncertain. CDR3 length: 13 amino acids. Germline CDR1 is MGHDK and CDR2 is SYGVNS. Trimming pared 2 bases from V and 4 bases from J, leaving 8 bases between.

J is TRBJ2-3 and V is TRBV6-5; TRBD2 agrees at 10 bases. The CDR3 totals 16 residues. V lost 3 bases to trimming and J lost 5 bases; unmatched junction nucleotides: 8. Germline CDR1 and CDR2: MNHEY and SVGAGI. The CDR3 region has the DNA TGTGCCAGCAGTTATCAAGCGGGAGGGCCGAAAGATACGCAGTATTTT. Translated: CASSYQAGGPKDTQYF.

This chain joins TRBV28 and TRBJ2-1; 7 nucleotides line up with TRBD2. Germline CDR1 MDHEN, CDR2 SYDVKM. The length of the CDR3 is 15 residues. Trimming took 4 bases from V and 8 from J; bases not matched to a gene: 11. CDR3 residues: CASSSRRREIDEQFF. The CDR3, as DNA: TGTGCCAGCAGTTCTAGACGGCGGGAGATCGATGAGCAGTTCTTC.

V usage is TRBV5-6 and J usage is TRBJ1-1; no clear D gene. The V and J ends lost 0 bases and 8 bases respectively, with 8 bases between them. The CDR3 length is 12 residues. The germline V gene has CDR1 SGHDT and CDR2 YYEEEE. The CDR3 DNA sequence: TGTGCCAGCAGCTTGGTGGGTTCCGAAGCTTTCTTT. Residues: CASSLVGSEAFF.

CDR3 region: CASSSKRYGTDGYTF. Here the CDR3 DNA reads TGTGCCAGTAGTTCCAAACGATACGGGACCGATGGCTACACCTTC. The chain uses TRBV19 and TRBJ1-2; weak D call: TRBD1 (5 bases). Germline CDR1 is LNHDA and CDR2 is SQIVND (reference sequence). Trimming removed 5 bases from V and 6 bases from J, with 19 bases in between. The CDR3 runs to 15 residues.

The genes are TRBV5-6 and TRBJ1-1; no firm D call. Germline CDR1 SGHDT, CDR2 YYEEEE. CDR3 length equals 11 residues. Trimming removed 4 bases from V and 3 bases from J, with 4 bases in between. This CDR3 reads CASSKDTEAFF. In DNA, the CDR3 is TGTGCCAGCAGCAAGGACACTGAAGCTTTCTTT.

The chain links TRBV2 to TRBJ2-7, with D perhaps being TRBD1 or TRBD2 (5 bases each). The V gene's germline CDR1 is SNHLY and CDR2 FYNNEI. The CDR3 spans 14 residues. Trimming took 4 bases from V and 7 from J, leaving 17 bases between them. CDR3 coding DNA: TGTGCCAGCAGTGCGGGACCGTCCGGGCGGGAGCAGTACTTC. Protein sequence: CASSAGPSGREQYF.

The chain links TRBV27 to TRBJ2-1; no definite D call. Germline CDR1 is MNHEY and CDR2 is SMNVEV (reference sequence). V was cut by 4 bases and J by 12 bases, with 16 bases left in between. The CDR3 covers 13 residues. CDR3 loop: CASSSPNTAGQFF. In DNA form, the CDR3 reads TGTGCCAGCAGTTCGCCTAACACCGCCGGGCAGTTCTTC.

This clone came up a few times. CDR3 DNA sequence: TGTGCCAGCAGCCCTACTGCGGTCACAGATACGCAGTATTTT. Its protein is CASSPTAVTDTQYF. The V call is TRBV11-2, the J call TRBJ2-3; D unresolved. The germline V and J ends were trimmed by 5 bases and 2 bases, with 11 bases remaining between them. The CDR3 spans 14 residues. CDR1 and CDR2 (germline): SGHAT, FQNNGV.

This rearrangement joins TRBV2 to TRBJ2-1; no firm D call. Germline CDR1 is SNHLY and CDR2 is FYNNEI. The CDR3 spans 14 residues. V was trimmed by 1 base and J by 5 bases, leaving 9 bases between them. The DNA for the CDR3 is TGTGCCAGCAGTGAAGTTCGGGCAAACAATGAGCAGTTCTTC. It is translated as CASSEVRANNEQFF.

V is TRBV7-9 and J is TRBJ1-1; 8 positions match TRBD1. Germline CDR1 and CDR2: SEHNR and FQNEAQ (reference sequence). This CDR3 spans 15 amino acids. After removal of 6 bases from V and 0 bases from J, the junction contained 6 bases not matched to a gene. The DNA for the CDR3 is TGTGCCAGCAGATCGACAGGGGTCGTGAACACTGAAGCTTTCTTT. Protein: CASRSTGVVNTEAFF.

The V call is TRBV29-1, the J call TRBJ2-5; the D gene is possibly TRBD1 (6 bases). This CDR3 comprises 12 residues. Germline V gene sequence: CDR1 SQVTM, CDR2 ANQGSEA. Deletions cut 7 bases from V and 5 bases from J, with 14 bases between. For the CDR3, the DNA is TGCAGCGCCCTCAGGGGCGGGGAGACCCAGTACTTC. Translated: CSALRGGETQYF.

This clone appeared a single time. V and J are TRBV5-1 and TRBJ2-2; TRBD1 aligns across 9 bases. The V segment lost 4 bases and the J segment 7 bases; nucleotides outside the gene matches: 8. Germline V CDR1 and CDR2: SGHRS, YFSETQ. The CDR3 is made up of 15 amino acids. The CDR3 loop is CASSTGTGHIGELFF. CDR3 DNA: TGCGCCAGCAGCACCGGGACAGGGCACATCGGGGAGCTGTTTTTT. The full variable domain, rest sourced from reference TRBV5-1 and TRBJ2-2, is KAGVTQTPRYLIKTRGQQVTLSCSPISGHRSVSWYQQTPGQGLQFLFEYFSETQRNKGNFPGRFSGRQFSNSRSEMNVSTLELGDSALYLCASSTGTGHIGELFFGEGSRLTVL.

This clone was detected only a few times. V gene TRBV5-1 combines with J gene TRBJ2-3; TRBD2 aligns across 10 bases. The CDR3 sequence is 17 residues long. Germline V gene sequence: CDR1 SGHRS, CDR2 YFSETQ. With 0 bases clipped from V and 1 base from J, the junction kept 5 bases outside the gene matches. The CDR3 bases are TGCGCCAGCAGCTTGGTGGTAGCGGGAGGCGGCACAGATACGCAGTATTTT. Translating gives CASSLVVAGGGTDTQYF.

This clone showed up just once. The chain recombines TRBV2 with TRBJ2-7, with 8 bases aligning to TRBD1. Trimming took 5 bases from V and 3 from J; bases not matched to a gene: 18. The CDR3 spans 18 residues. Germline V gene data show CDR1 as SNHLY and CDR2 as FYNNEI. CDR3 in DNA: TGTGCCAGCAGTCGCGGAGCAACAGGGGGGAACTCCTTCTACGAGCAGTACTTC. Amino acid sequence: CASSRGATGGNSFYEQYF.

This clone was counted many times. V is TRBV2 and J is TRBJ2-1, with D perhaps matching TRBD2 (6 bases). CDR1 and CDR2 (germline): SNHLY, FYNNEI. The CDR3 loop spans 15 amino acids. V lost 1 base, J lost 8 bases, and 15 bases lay in between. In DNA form, the CDR3 reads TGTGCCAGCAGTGAAGAGGCGGGACCAACCCATGAGCAGTTCTTC. Translation: CASSEEAGPTHEQFF.

The chain employs TRBV30 and TRBJ1-2; possibly TRBD1 for D (5 bases). CDR3 size: 13 residues. In germline, CDR1 is GTSNPN, CDR2 SVGIG (reference sequence). Trimming took off 0 bases at V and 8 bases at J, with 13 bases between the two ends. The CDR3 region is CAWSVRGFGGYTF. CDR3 DNA sequence: TGTGCCTGGAGTGTACGGGGCTTCGGAGGCTACACCTTC.

The gene calls are TRBV27 and TRBJ1-2, with TRBD1 as a possible D gene (6 bases). Germline V lookup: CDR1 MNHEY, CDR2 SMNVEV (reference sequence). Between the trimmed V and J ends, which lost 5 bases and 0 bases, there was a span of 10 bases. This CDR3 has 14 residues. CDR3 region: CASSPRGANYGYTF. CDR3 nucleotide sequence: TGTGCCAGCAGTCCCAGGGGAGCTAACTATGGCTACACCTTC.

The chain combines TRBV27 with TRBJ2-1, with D possibly matching TRBD2 (6 bases). Germline V gene data show CDR1 as MNHEY and CDR2 as SMNVEV (reference sequence). CDR3 length equals 15 residues. The ends were cut back, 3 bases at V and 0 bases at J, with 9 bases in the middle. CDR3 DNA sequence: TGTGCCAGCAGTTTTGGGAGGAACTCCTACAATGAGCAGTTCTTC. It specifies CASSFGRNSYNEQFF.

The gene calls are TRBV6-6 and TRBJ1-2; unclear D gene. The length of the CDR3 is 11 residues. Trimming pared 6 bases from V and 2 bases from J, leaving 4 bases between. Germline CDR1 reads MNHNY; CDR2 reads SVGAGI (reference sequence). As DNA, the CDR3 is TGTGCCAGCAGCGGAAACTATGGCTACACCTTC. Its protein is CASSGNYGYTF.

The gene calls are TRBV18 and TRBJ1-5, with 7 bases fitting TRBD1. Germline V gives CDR1 KGHSH, CDR2 LQKENI. Losses at the gene ends were 5 bases for V and 4 bases for J; bases not matched to a gene: 5. CDR3 size: 14 residues. CDR3 in DNA: TGTGCCAGCTCAAAGCAGGGGGGGAATCAGCCCCAGCATTTT. It is translated as CASSKQGGNQPQHF.